This TCR beta chain comes out of a study of T cells in Graves' hyperthyroidism and ophthalmopathy. Study context: Blood was drawn when the patient was first diagnosed and still untreated.

Investigators excluded patients with uncontrolled infection, other autoimmune disease, pregnancy or lactation. Using RNA transcripts as the source, TCR beta CDR3 regions were amplified. The TCR CDR3 was amplified in a first-round RT-PCR using the HTBI primer set. Using its own MiXCR run on the multiplex PCR reads, TCRdb lists one record per CDR3 protein. The repertoire holds under 200,000 distinct CDR3 sequences, with just under 9.5% as singletons. Germline values: CDR1 SEHNR, CDR2 FQNEAQ (reference sequence). The CDR3 length is 16 residues. J gave up 1 base and V 2 bases, and 2 bases lay outside the gene matches.

This clonotype was sampled from a woman aged 18-29 years with Graves' hyperthyroidism that later progressed to Graves' ophthalmopathy. Sequenced input: blood. The rearrangement uses TRBV7-9 and TRBJ2-2; 9 bases are shared with TRBD2. CDR3 coding DNA: TGTGCCAGCAGCTTAATTAGCGGGGGGAACACCGGGGAGCTGTTTTTT. It encodes CASSLISGGNTGELFF.